The rows below give T cell receptor beta chains drawn from one sample of a study of tumor-infiltrating lymphocytes in primary liver carcinoma. TCRdb itself ran the multiplex PCR reads through MiXCR, one entry per CDR3 protein. The sample includes about 300,000 distinct CDR3 sequences, 55% to 65% of them seen just once. The sequencing input was peripheral blood. Every receptor here comes from a man aged 35-49 years with primary liver carcinoma and hepatitis B virus infection. Each CDR3 is given with its conserved first and last residue. D genes are given only for firm matches. Size tells how often a clone was seen (once, few, many) or the class of an expanded clone, and some rows leave it out.

>TRBV11-2|-|-|TRBJ2-3
CASSIWRDNTQYF
TGTGCTAGCAGCATCTGGCGGGACAATACGCAGTATTTT
>TRBV5-4|-|-|TRBJ1-1
CASSLPGAAGTEAFF
TGTGCCAGCAGCTTACCGGGGGCGGCAGGCACTGAAGCTTTCTTT
>TRBV12-3/TRBV12-4|TRBD1|-|TRBJ2-2
CAGSFSGGGGELSF
TGTGCCGGCAGTTTTTCAGGGGGCGGCGGGGAGCTGTCTTTT
>TRBV6-2/TRBV6-3|-|-|TRBJ2-2
CASSLFAGGTGELFF
TGTGCCAGCAGTCTATTTGCGGGTGGCACCGGGGAGCTGTTTTTT
>TRBV29-1|TRBD1|many|TRBJ1-4
CSVVPQGADEKLFF
TGCAGCGTTGTTCCCCAGGGGGCGGATGAAAAACTGTTTTTT
>TRBV12-3/TRBV12-4|-|-|TRBJ1-6
CASTPSFGTTSSYNSPLHF
TGTGCCAGCACTCCTAGCTTCGGGACAACGAGCTCCTATAATTCACCCCTCCACTTT
>TRBV11-1|-|-|TRBJ2-2
CASSTKPTGELFF
TGTGCCAGCAGCACAAAGCCGACCGGGGAGCTGTTCTTT
>TRBV29-1|-|-|TRBJ2-5
CSVRVSGKTQYF
TGCAGCGTTAGGGTATCAGGAAAGACCCAGTACTTC
>TRBV5-6|-|-|TRBJ2-5
CASSLSPREPQETQYF
TGTGCCAGCAGCTTGTCGCCACGTGAGCCTCAAGAGACCCAGTACTTC
>TRBV6-2/TRBV6-3|-|few|TRBJ2-2
CASLAPNTGELFF
TGTGCCAGCCTAGCGCCGAACACCGGGGAGCTGTTTTTT
>TRBV12-3/TRBV12-4|-|-|TRBJ1-1
CTSSFQVKNTEAFF
TGTACCAGCAGTTTCCAGGTGAAGAACACTGAAGCTTTCTTT
>TRBV11-3|-|-|TRBJ2-2
CASSTLGTNTGELFF
TGTGCCAGCAGTACACTGGGGACGAACACCGGGGAGCTGTTTTTT
>TRBV29-1|-|many|TRBJ1-1
CSVEVVDNTEAFF
TGCAGCGTTGAAGTGGTGGATAACACTGAAGCTTTCTTT
>TRBV6-5|-|many|TRBJ2-2
CASSYRTGELFF
TGTGCCAGCAGTTACCGGACCGGGGAGCTGTTTTTT
>TRBV4-1|-|many|TRBJ2-3
CASSQDQRRDRTDTQYF
TGCGCCAGCAGCCAGGACCAGAGGAGAGATAGGACTGATACGCAGTATTTT
>TRBV4-2|TRBD1|-|TRBJ2-3
CANSLGQGAYTDTQYF
TGTGCCAACAGCCTCGGACAGGGGGCTTACACAGATACGCAGTATTTT
>TRBV25-1|-|few|TRBJ2-3
CASSPYGTDTQYF
TGTGCCAGCAGTCCATACGGCACAGATACGCAGTATTTT
>TRBV29-1|-|many|TRBJ2-7
CSVDGAYEQYF
TGCAGCGTTGACGGGGCCTACGAGCAGTACTTC
>TRBV5-5|TRBD1|many|TRBJ2-1
CASSSGQGFKNEQFF
TGTGCCAGCAGTTCAGGACAGGGATTTAAAAATGAGCAGTTCTTC
>TRBV11-2|TRBD2|-|TRBJ2-1
CASSSERGSYNEQFF
TGTGCCAGCAGCTCAGAGCGGGGCTCCTACAATGAGCAGTTCTTC
>TRBV6-2/TRBV6-3|TRBD1|-|TRBJ2-5
CASSYPRQGKGTQYF
TGTGCCAGCAGTTACCCCAGACAGGGAAAGGGGACCCAGTACTTC
>TRBV28|-|-|TRBJ2-3
CARSSQTDTQYF
TGTGCCCGCAGTTCCCAAACAGATACGCAGTATTTT
>TRBV4-2|-|-|TRBJ2-3
CASSPRVVEDTQYF
TGTGCCAGCAGCCCTCGCGTGGTAGAGGATACGCAGTATTTT
>TRBV28|-|-|TRBJ2-7
CVSALGIRANKQYF
TGTGTCAGCGCCCTGGGAATCAGGGCCAACAAGCAGTACTTC
>TRBV12-3/TRBV12-4|-|many|TRBJ1-2
CASSFEGDGYTF
TGTGCCAGCAGTTTCGAGGGCGATGGCTACACCTTC
>TRBV5-1|-|-|TRBJ2-5
CASSLASRLGEETQYF
TGCGCCAGCAGCTTGGCCTCGAGGTTAGGAGAGGAGACCCAGTACTTC
>TRBV4-1|-|once|TRBJ1-3
CASSQDTRPRSGNTIYF
TGCGCCAGCAGCCAAGATACCCGGCCCCGCTCTGGAAACACCATATATTTT
>TRBV5-1|-|-|TRBJ1-5
CASSPNGAPNQPQHF
TGCGCCAGCAGCCCCAACGGGGCCCCCAATCAGCCCCAGCATTTT
>TRBV10-3|-|many|TRBJ2-7
CAIRPGQTYEQYF
TGTGCCATCAGACCCGGACAGACCTACGAGCAGTACTTC